This TCR beta chain emerged from a study of spatial heterogeneity in lung cancer. General study points: Ubiquitous, expanded tumor-derived TCRs were more frequently observed in blood at resection than at follow-up.

V was clipped by 4 bases and J by 8 bases, with 22 bases between them. CDR3 size: 16 residues. Germline values: CDR1 LGHDT, CDR2 YNNKEL (reference sequence). This clonotype was recorded a few times. What it binds is not known. Time point specified: sample taken at primary tumor resection. The donors, fewer than 95 patients with untreated early-stage non-small cell lung cancer, provided the samples. No cells were sorted before sequencing. The whole RNA sequenced was extracted from tumor, nontumor lung or frozen PBMC. TCRdb independently ran MiXCR on the 5' RACE reads; one entry per CDR3 protein. The table lists tens of thousands of distinct CDR3 sequences, around 7.3% of them singletons, with 6.5% to 8.5% in the top ten.

The sequence came from a male donor with early-stage non-small cell lung cancer. V and J are TRBV3-1 and TRBJ2-3, with D uncertain. This material consisted of PBMCs, taken at surgery. CDR3 in amino acids: CASSRQSAAGARTQYF. The CDR3 bases are TGTGCCAGCAGCCGTCAATCGGCCGCAGGAGCACGTACGCAGTATTTT.